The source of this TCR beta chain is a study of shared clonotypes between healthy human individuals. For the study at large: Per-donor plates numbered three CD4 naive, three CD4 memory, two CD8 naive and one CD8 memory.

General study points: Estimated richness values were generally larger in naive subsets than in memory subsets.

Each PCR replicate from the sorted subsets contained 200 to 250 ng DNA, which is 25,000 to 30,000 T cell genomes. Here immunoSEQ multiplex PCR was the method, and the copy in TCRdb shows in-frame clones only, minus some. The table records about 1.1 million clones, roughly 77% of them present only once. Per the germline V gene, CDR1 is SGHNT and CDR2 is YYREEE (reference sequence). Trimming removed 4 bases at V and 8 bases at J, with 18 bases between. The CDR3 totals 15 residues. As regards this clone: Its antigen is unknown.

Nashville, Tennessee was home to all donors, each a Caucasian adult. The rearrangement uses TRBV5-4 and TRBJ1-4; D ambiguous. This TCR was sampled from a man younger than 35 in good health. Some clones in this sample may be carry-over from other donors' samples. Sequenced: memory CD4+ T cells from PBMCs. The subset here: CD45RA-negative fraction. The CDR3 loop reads CASSTYRGIGEKLFF. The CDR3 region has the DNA TGTGCCAGCAGCACCTACAGAGGGATAGGGGAAAAACTGTTTTTT. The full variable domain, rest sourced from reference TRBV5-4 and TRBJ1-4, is ETGVTQSPTHLIKTRGQQVTLRCSSQSGHNTVSWYQQALGQGPQFIFQYYREEENGRGNFPPRFSGLQFPNYSSELNVNALELDDSALYLCASSTYRGIGEKLFFGSGTQLSVL.